This T cell receptor beta chain was sequenced in a study of shared clonotypes between healthy human individuals. As for the study in general: A couple of women and a few men aged 18 to 49 made up the donors. Study-wide findings and caveats: When compared with the clonotypes that were shared by all four sorted-subset donors, the non-shared clonotypes turned out to have lower generation probabilities.

For this clone: Its specificity is not known.

The method was immunoSEQ multiplex PCR; TCRdb's version includes in-frame clones alone and lacks a portion of them. The top ten clones hold over 0.12% of a sample with roughly 2.5 million clones, roughly nine tenths of them seen once. J was trimmed by 1 base and V by 5 bases; bases with no gene match: 4. The CDR3 runs 14 residues. The germline V gene encodes CDR1 LGHNT and CDR2 FRNRAP. The chain uses TRBV12-5 and TRBJ1-1, with 7 bases identical to TRBD1. This clonotype originated in a man between 18 and 35 years old in good health. The source material was naive CD4+ T cells sorted from blood. The subset here: CD45RA+ positively selected. This CDR3 reads CASGPTGKNTEAFF. DNA of the CDR3: TGTGCTAGTGGTCCGACAGGGAAGAACACTGAAGCTTTCTTT.